This is a list of T cell receptor beta chains from one sample in a study of cytomegalovirus exposure and HLA in healthy donors. Assay: immunoSEQ multiplex PCR; the TCRdb copy retains only in-frame clones and omits some. Of about 82,000 clones listed, approximately 74% were seen once; the top ten hold about 6%. The sequenced material came from PBMCs. These receptors all stem from a woman aged 45 to 65 in good health and CMV-seropositive. The conserved cysteine and the conserved F or W are not part of the CDR3 here. Fields, in order: J gene, D gene, clone size, V gene, CDR3 protein. D genes are given only for firm matches. Clone size is stated in some rows and not others, as once, few, many or a class when expanded.

TRBJ1-1 | . | . | TRBV18 | ASSPQKTEYTEAF
TRBJ1-6 | . | . | TRBV18 | ASSEPEGSPLH
TRBJ1-2 | . | . | TRBV9 | ASSVPSIRANYGYT
TRBJ2-7 | TRBD2 | once | TRBV27 | ASSPGLAGRRY
TRBJ2-7 | . | . | TRBV15 | ATSRERGFPGYEQY
TRBJ2-5 | TRBD1 | . | TRBV11-3 | ASSTTGGWETQY
TRBJ2-1 | . | . | TRBV11-2 | ASSFGRAANEQF
TRBJ2-7 | . | . | TRBV10-3 | AIRASVAYEQY
TRBJ2-7 | TRBD2 | . | TRBV14 | ASSRAGTSGTEQY
TRBJ1-2 | TRBD1 | . | TRBV6-5 | ASSYWGQGGNYGYT
TRBJ1-6 | . | . | TRBV18 | ASSPSSQGSSPLH
TRBJ2-3 | . | . | TRBV9 | ASSSNTDTQY
TRBJ2-3 | . | . | TRBV1 | TSSHPLAGGPKNTQY
TRBJ2-5 | . | . | TRBV6-5 | ASRKDSGVQETQY
TRBJ2-1 | TRBD1 | . | TRBV18 | ASSPLTGLDEQF
TRBJ2-1 | . | . | TRBV19 | ASRAVSLEQF
TRBJ2-7 | TRBD1 | . | TRBV27 | ASSLNRGYEQY
TRBJ2-5 | . | once | TRBV10-3 | AITIRGVTETQY
TRBJ2-5 | TRBD2 | few | TRBV27 | ASSYDRLAGVETQY
TRBJ2-7 | . | medium-sized | TRBV2 | ASGGTSVLEQY
TRBJ2-1 | . | . | TRBV30 | AWGGSLDEQF
TRBJ1-2 | . | once | TRBV30 | AWSRTSGYT
TRBJ2-7 | . | . | TRBV15 | ATSRDLGGSSYEQY